A single sample gave rise to the 9 T cell receptor beta chains below, sequenced in a study of human T cells and chemical hapten exposure. Time point noted: patch test 2, 6 weeks after DPC sensitization. The sample's treatment: therapeutic diphenylcyclopropenone sensitization with weekly scalp DPC. Each CDR3 protein is one row after TCRdb ran MiXCR on the RACE reads. This table holds 84,000 or so distinct CDR3 sequences, roughly a tenth found once. The input for sequencing was whole blood, taken in connection with sensitization to the hapten diphenylcyclopropenone (DPC). Receptor source: a woman aged 25-40 years with alopecia areata. Some clones in this sample may be carry-over from other donors' samples.

This clonotype showed up many times. The V call is TRBV29-1, the J call TRBJ2-3, with TRBD1 matching over 7 bases. The CDR3 spans 13 residues. V was clipped by 8 bases and J by 0 bases; unmatched bases: 5. Germline V CDR1 and CDR2: SQVTM, ANQGSEA. The CDR3 DNA sequence: TGCAGCTCCCGGACAGGAAGCACAGATACGCAGTATTTT. Residues: CSSRTGSTDTQYF.

This clonotype has ten or more counts. The CDR3 protein is CASSPWEGNEQYF. Here the CDR3 DNA reads TGTGCCAGCAGCCCTTGGGAGGGCAACGAGCAGTACTTC. The chain carries TRBV3-1 and TRBJ2-7, with TRBD2 matching 7 bases. Germline V gene data show CDR1 as LGHDT and CDR2 as YNNKEL (reference sequence). The CDR3 has 13 residues. With V trimmed by 4 bases and J by 5 bases, 5 bases remained unmatched.

This clonotype was counted many times. The chain carries TRBV12-3 or TRBV12-4 and TRBJ2-2; D remains ambiguous. The germline V and J ends were trimmed by 6 bases and 2 bases, with 13 bases remaining between them. This CDR3 is built from 15 residues. CDR3 protein: CASSLRASNTGELFF. Written as DNA, the CDR3 is TGTGCCAGCAGCCTAAGGGCTAGTAACACCGGGGAGCTGTTTTTT.

The J gene is TRBJ1-1, the V gene TRBV18; D remains unclear. Germline loops: CDR1 KGHSH, CDR2 LQKENI. The V gene lost 3 bases and the J gene lost 0 bases, with 8 bases spanning the gap. This CDR3 has 14 amino acids. The CDR3 protein is CASSPMTVNTEAFF. The CDR3 nucleotides are TGTGCCAGCTCACCTATGACGGTGAACACTGAAGCTTTCTTT. Variable domain in full (rest from reference TRBV18 and TRBJ1-1): NAGVMQNPRHLVRRRGQEARLRCSPMKGHSHVYWYRQLPEEGLKFMVYLQKENIIDESGMPKERFSAEFPKEGPSILRIQQVVRGDSAAYFCASSPMTVNTEAFFGQGTRLTVV.

This clonotype has only a few counts. The CDR3 loop reads CASSLRGTNEKLFF. CDR3 in DNA: TGTGCCAGCAGCTTAAGGGGAACTAATGAAAAACTGTTTTTT. This chain uses TRBV7-9 with TRBJ1-4; TRBD1 might be the D (5 bases). V was pared by 2 bases and J by 1 base, with 5 bases between. CDR1 and CDR2 from the germline V gene are SEHNR and FQNEAQ (reference sequence). CDR3 size: 14 residues.

This clonotype was seen at least ten times. V and J are TRBV5-1 and TRBJ1-1; the D gene is possibly TRBD1 (5 bases). Per germline, CDR1 SGHRS and CDR2 YFSETQ. V was cut by 4 bases and J by 3 bases, with 19 bases left in between. The CDR3 covers 16 residues. The CDR3 DNA reads TGCGCCAGCAGCCCCAACGCGGGGGGTACGGACACTGAAGCTTTCTTT. It codes for CASSPNAGGTDTEAFF.

This clonotype was seen at least ten times. The V call is TRBV19, the J call TRBJ1-4, with TRBD1 matching 8 bases. Germline V gene data show CDR1 as LNHDA and CDR2 as SQIVND (reference sequence). J was trimmed by 9 bases and V by 5 bases; bases with no gene match: 5. The CDR3 totals 13 residues. Here the CDR3 DNA reads TGTGCCAGTAGTCTCCAGGGGGCCCAAAAACTGTTTTTT. Translation: CASSLQGAQKLFF.

There are many counts of this clonotype. This chain links TRBV18 with TRBJ2-7; unclear D gene. Germline assignment: CDR1 KGHSH and CDR2 LQKENI. Trimming took 2 bases from V and 6 from J, leaving 14 bases between them. The CDR3 consists of 14 residues. Written as DNA, the CDR3 is TGTGCCAGCTCACCAGGCTCCTCTGATCGCGAGCAGTACTTC. Protein sequence: CASSPGSSDREQYF.

CDR3: CASSLTTRGQSTSTDTQYF. The CDR3 DNA reads TGTGCCAGCAGCTTAACGACGCGCGGGCAGTCGACTAGCACAGATACGCAGTATTTT. The chain joins TRBV7-8 to TRBJ2-3; a possible D gene is TRBD2 (5 bases). The V and J ends lost 2 bases and 0 bases respectively, with 21 bases between them. The CDR3 runs to 19 residues. The germline V gene has CDR1 SGHVS and CDR2 FQNEAQ. Full variable domain (missing parts from reference TRBV7-8 and TRBJ2-3): GAGVSQSPRYKVAKRGQDVALRCDPISGHVSLFWYQQALGQGPEFLTYFQNEAQLDKSGLPSDRFFAERPEGSVSTLKIQRTQQEDSAVYLCASSLTTRGQSTSTDTQYFGPGTRLTVL.